The source of this T cell receptor beta chain is a study of cytomegalovirus exposure and HLA in healthy donors. Separate from the approximately 670-subject first cohort was the approximately 110-subject validation cohort, to which the donors belonged. Overall study findings and caveats: The classifier reportedly diagnosed cytomegalovirus status with high specificity and sensitivity.

Produced via immunoSEQ multiplex PCR; TCRdb's table is partial and in-frame only. Among 300,000 or so clones listed, roughly 88% were seen once. The CDR3 has 16 amino acids. With 2 bases removed from V and 6 bases from J, the gap between germline ends came to 14 bases. Germline V gene lookup returns CDR1 MNHEY and CDR2 SMNVEV (reference sequence). With regard to this clone: The antigen is unknown.

V and J are TRBV27 and TRBJ1-6; D may be TRBD1 (6 bases). This sequence originates from a man aged 25-40 years in good health and CMV-seronegative. Material for sequencing was PBMCs. In DNA, the CDR3 is TGTGCCAGCAGTTTAAGCTGGACAGCCACTAATTCACCCCTCCACTTT. The encoded protein is CASSLSWTATNSPLHF.